This TCR beta chain was identified in a study of shared clonotypes between healthy human individuals. The test was conducted at deep level. Generated by immunoSEQ multiplex PCR, the TCRdb table keeps only in-frame clones and is missing some. This sample carries more than 400,000 clones, around 80% of them seen once, and the ten largest clones take about 11%. V lost 1 base to trimming and J lost 5 bases; unmatched junction nucleotides: 4. Germline loops: CDR1 SGHTA, CDR2 FQGTGA. The CDR3 loop spans 16 amino acids. It was about 100 million PBMCs that unsorted samples used for genomic DNA. The sequencing sample was made of PBMCs. The V and J genes are TRBV7-3 and TRBJ2-3; 12 nucleotides agree with TRBD2. This TCR came from a woman in her thirties or forties in good health. Some clones in this sample may be carry-over from other donors' samples. The CDR3 sequence is CASSLKLAGGRDTQYF. For the CDR3, the DNA is TGTGCCAGCAGCTTAAAACTAGCGGGAGGAAGAGATACGCAGTATTTT.